What follows is one TCR beta chain and its context. The sample comes from a study of blood T cells in healthy people across ages. Through a sample-barcoded 5' primer and a J-beta primer mix, a second PCR was run for roughly 6 to 12 cycles. Using its own MiXCR run on the 5' RACE reads, TCRdb lists one record per CDR3 protein. The sample carries over 1.5 million distinct CDR3 sequences, about 50% recorded once. Sequenced material: blood. The receptor was isolated from a woman in her thirties or forties in good health.

The CDR3 coding sequence is TGCAGCGTTGAAGGAAATCGAGTGAACACTGAAGCTTTCTTT. Translation: CSVEGNRVNTEAFF. The chain links TRBV29-1 to TRBJ1-1; D gene unclear. The CDR3 sequence is 14 residues long. V lost 1 base and J 0 bases, leaving 9 bases between the germline ends. Germline-derived CDR1 and CDR2 are SQVTM and ANQGSEA.